Detailed here is one T cell receptor beta chain. The antigen is unknown. V was clipped by 0 bases and J by 9 bases, with 12 bases between them. The CDR3 has 13 residues. The germline gives CDR1 DFQATT, CDR2 SNEGSKA (reference sequence). The data stem from a study of T cell repertoires in cytomegalovirus infection. About the study: Researchers turned to recently identified HLA-C-restricted CMV epitopes as well as well-studied HLA-B-restricted ones. From public TCR beta signatures came an indication of both CMV infection and matching HLA type. Points from the study as a whole: Cumulative frequency (of public TCR beta family members) identified carriers of CMV plus the relevant HLA. In two of eight donors, the top clonotype was HLA-C-restricted CMV-specific.

Via MiXCR, TCRdb re-called the reads, giving one row per CDR3 protein. Of around 900,000 distinct CDR3 sequences listed, around 30% are singletons. The origin of this receptor is a human donor in good health (CMV status not recorded). Some clones in this sample may be carry-over from other donors' samples. Here the sequenced sample was cultured CD8+ T cells from PBMCs, taken from culture after CMV antigen stimulation. The V gene is TRBV20-1, the J gene TRBJ2-1; possible D gene TRBD2, 7 bases. As DNA, the CDR3 is TGCAGTGCTAGAGAACGGGGGGCGGTTGAGCAGTTCTTC. Its translation is CSARERGAVEQFF.